These T cell receptor beta chains were read from a single sample in a study of blood T cell repertoires in COVID-19. Using immunoSEQ multiplex PCR, the repertoire was profiled, and TCRdb retains in-frame clones only, with some absent. This table has more than 75,000 clones, about 86% appearing once. The sample was peripheral blood. The receptors come from a woman aged 70-85 years with acute or convalescent COVID-19. CDR3s include the opening cysteine and the closing phenylalanine or tryptophan. D genes are given only for firm matches. Where a row states a size, it is once, few, many or the class of an expanded clone; other rows omit it.

size,V,J,D,CDR3,DNA
-,TRBV3-1/TRBV3-2,TRBJ2-6,TRBD1,CASSQDRDRVFSGANVLTF,TGTGCCAGCAGCCAAGACCGGGACAGAGTATTTTCTGGGGCCAACGTCCTGACTTTC
-,TRBV3-1/TRBV3-2,TRBJ2-5,-,CASGYSGETQYF,TGTGCCAGCGGCTACTCGGGGGAGACCCAGTACTTC
once,TRBV9,TRBJ2-3,TRBD1,CASSVARGQDTQYF,TGTGCCAGCAGCGTAGCCAGGGGGCAGGATACGCAGTATTTT
-,TRBV11-2,TRBJ1-1,-,CASSLRGDSYNTEAFF,TGTGCCAGCAGCCTACGCGGCGACTCCTATAACACTGAAGCTTTCTTT
-,TRBV27,TRBJ2-1,-,CASSFFVGYEQFF,TGTGCCAGCAGTTTTTTCGTCGGTTATGAGCAGTTCTTC
-,TRBV6-6,TRBJ2-7,-,CASRTTQGAQSYEQYF,TGTGCCAGCAGGACGACCCAAGGGGCGCAGTCCTACGAGCAGTACTTC
-,TRBV2,TRBJ2-5,TRBD1,CASKGQGRRQETQYF,TGTGCCAGCAAAGGACAGGGCCGGAGGCAAGAGACCCAGTACTTC
-,TRBV27,TRBJ1-1,TRBD1,CASSPHRTGNTEAFF,TGTGCCAGCAGTCCCCACAGGACAGGGAACACTGAAGCTTTCTTT
-,TRBV3-1/TRBV3-2,TRBJ1-2,TRBD1,CASSPTGGSYGYTF,TGTGCCAGCAGCCCTACAGGGGGAAGCTATGGCTACACCTTC
-,TRBV5-6,TRBJ2-1,TRBD2,CASSRTSGDLYNEQFF,TGTGCCAGCAGCCGGACTAGCGGGGACCTCTACAATGAGCAGTTCTTC
-,TRBV29-1,TRBJ1-2,-,CSVYRGYGYTF,TGCAGCGTTTATAGGGGGTACGGCTACACCTTC
-,TRBV27,TRBJ2-3,TRBD2,CASSGTRADTQYF,TGTGCCAGCAGTGGGACTAGAGCAGATACGCAGTATTTT
-,TRBV7-2,TRBJ2-3,-,CASSDWDTQYF,TGTGCCAGCAGCGACTGGGATACGCAGTATTTT
-,TRBV29-1,TRBJ1-2,-,CSLRDTNYGYTF,TGCAGCCTAAGGGACACTAACTATGGCTACACCTTC
-,TRBV19,TRBJ1-5,-,CASSPTGINQPQHF,TGTGCCAGTAGTCCAACCGGGATAAATCAGCCCCAGCATTTT
-,TRBV7-9,TRBJ1-2,TRBD1,CASSLPGQGFGYTF,TGTGCCAGCAGCTTACCGGGACAGGGATTTGGCTACACCTTC
-,TRBV6-1,TRBJ2-5,-,CASSEAVQETQYF,TGTGCCAGCAGTGAGGCGGTTCAAGAGACCCAGTACTTC
-,TRBV2,TRBJ1-5,TRBD1,CASSELGQNSNQPQHF,TGTGCCAGCAGTGAGTTGGGACAGAATAGCAATCAGCCCCAGCATTTT
-,TRBV7-2,TRBJ2-3,-,CASSADFTSTDTQYF,TGTGCCAGCAGCGCGGACTTCACTAGCACAGATACGCAGTATTTT
-,TRBV13,TRBJ2-7,-,CASSFREIPYEQYF,TGTGCCAGCAGCTTTCGGGAAATTCCCTACGAGCAGTACTTC
-,TRBV5-4,TRBJ2-5,-,CASSLEFAGEETQYF,TGTGCCAGCAGCTTGGAGTTTGCAGGGGAAGAGACCCAGTACTTC
once,TRBV5-1,TRBJ2-1,TRBD2,CASSAWTGLAGRDEQFF,TGCGCCAGCAGCGCCTGGACGGGACTAGCGGGAAGGGATGAGCAGTTCTTC
-,TRBV5-8,TRBJ2-3,-,CASSFSPWAPDTQYF,TGTGCCAGCAGCTTCTCCCCTTGGGCTCCAGATACGCAGTATTTT
-,TRBV5-1,TRBJ2-2,-,CASHPDSPTGELFF,TGCGCCAGCCACCCGGACAGTCCGACCGGGGAGCTGTTTTTT
-,TRBV10-2,TRBJ2-7,TRBD1,CASSEGTGSSYEQYF,TGCGCCAGCAGTGAGGGGACAGGGAGCTCCTACGAGCAGTACTTC
-,TRBV6-1,TRBJ1-1,-,CASSEALVRTEAFF,TGTGCCAGCAGTGAAGCGCTTGTCAGAACTGAAGCTTTCTTT
-,TRBV30,TRBJ2-2,-,CAWSVWDKNTGELFF,TGTGCCTGGAGTGTATGGGACAAGAACACCGGGGAGCTGTTTTTT
-,TRBV6-5,TRBJ2-1,TRBD2,CASSYLTSGGDNEQFF,TGTGCCAGCAGTTACTTGACTAGCGGGGGTGACAATGAGCAGTTCTTC
-,TRBV27,TRBJ2-1,TRBD2,CASSLFGGSSYNEQFF,TGTGCCAGCAGTTTATTCGGCGGGAGCTCCTACAATGAGCAGTTCTTC
-,TRBV2,TRBJ2-3,-,CASSEAGSGEYMSTDTQYF,TGTGCCAGCAGTGAAGCAGGTAGCGGCGAATACATGAGCACAGATACGCAGTATTTT
-,TRBV27,TRBJ2-7,-,CASSLFEGAGSYEQYF,TGTGCCAGCAGTTTATTCGAGGGCGCCGGTTCCTACGAGCAGTACTTC
once,TRBV5-1,TRBJ2-1,TRBD2,CASSLSGGSYNEQFF,TGCGCCAGCAGCTTGTCGGGGGGCTCCTACAATGAGCAGTTCTTC
-,TRBV7-8,TRBJ2-7,-,CASSPLSYEQYF,TGTGCCAGCAGCCCACTGTCGTACGAGCAGTACTTC
-,TRBV5-1,TRBJ2-5,-,CASSLEGRETQYF,TGCGCCAGCAGCTTGGAGGGGCGAGAGACCCAGTACTTC
-,TRBV6-5,TRBJ2-5,TRBD1,CASSKQGIETQYF,TGTGCCAGCAGTAAACAGGGGATAGAGACCCAGTACTTC
-,TRBV7-9,TRBJ1-2,-,CAAGRGDGYTF,TGTGCCGCGGGGAGAGGAGATGGCTACACCTTC
-,TRBV7-2,TRBJ1-2,TRBD1,CASSPTGSAGYTF,TGTGCCAGCAGCCCGACAGGGTCCGCTGGCTACACCTTC
-,TRBV19,TRBJ2-2,-,CASSITGSAGELFF,TGTGCCAGTAGTATTACGGGGTCGGCCGGGGAGCTGTTTTTT
-,TRBV7-3,TRBJ2-3,-,CASTTGTTDTQYF,TGTGCCAGCACAACGGGAACCACAGATACGCAGTATTTT
-,TRBV6-2/TRBV6-3,TRBJ2-3,-,CASSSSTDTQYF,TGTGCCAGCAGTTCAAGCACAGATACGCAGTATTTT
-,TRBV6-5,TRBJ2-1,-,CASTKGTVYNEQFF,TGTGCCAGCACCAAAGGGACTGTCTACAATGAGCAGTTCTTC
-,TRBV5-1,TRBJ1-6,-,CASSLAAQGTGGIGANSPLHF,TGCGCCAGCAGCTTGGCGGCACAGGGAACAGGAGGTATCGGGGCTAATTCACCCCTCCACTTT
once,TRBV30,TRBJ2-3,TRBD2,CAWSVRLGNGGDTQYF,TGTGCCTGGAGTGTACGGCTGGGGAACGGGGGGGATACGCAGTATTTT
-,TRBV5-1,TRBJ1-2,TRBD1,CASSSDRVGYGYTF,TGCGCCAGCAGCTCGGACAGGGTCGGCTATGGCTACACCTTC